This TCR beta chain was documented in a study of control samples from healthy donors and cancer patients. Libraries were prepared by immunoSEQ multiplex PCR; TCRdb keeps only in-frame clonotypes and omits some of them. The sample shows some 120,000 clones, approximately 93% of them seen only once. Germline V gene lookup returns CDR1 SQVTM and CDR2 ANQGSEA. The germline V and J ends were trimmed by 7 bases and 7 bases, with 20 bases remaining between them. This CDR3 has 15 residues. The material sequenced was blood. The rearrangement links TRBV29-1 to TRBJ1-6; tentative D call: TRBD1 (5 bases). The TCR comes from a man aged 30-40 years in good health. CDR3 region: CSAKAGFGLNSPLHF. In DNA form, the CDR3 reads TGCAGCGCGAAAGCAGGGTTTGGTCTGAATTCACCCCTCCACTTT.